The 11 T cell receptor beta chains listed next were all sequenced from one sample in a study of cytomegalovirus exposure and HLA in healthy donors. In the PCR, 60 Vbeta and 13 Jbeta primers were used. The assay was immunoSEQ multiplex PCR, and TCRdb's table has in-frame clones only and misses some. The repertoire consists of about 120,000 clones, with roughly 65% occurring once and the leading ten covering roughly 10%. The specimen sequenced was PBMCs. The receptors were sampled from a man in his forties or fifties in good health and CMV-seropositive.

The CDR3 DNA reads as TGTGCCACCAGCAGGGGGGGGGCAGGGGGCCCTGGGGCCAACGTCCTGACTTTC. It codes for CATSRGGAGGPGANVLTF. The chain uses TRBV15 and TRBJ2-6, with D possibly matching TRBD1 (8 bases). The CDR3 has 18 residues. Trimming cost V 3 bases and J 2 bases, with 17 bases left between them. Germline V gives CDR1 LNHNV, CDR2 YYDKDF (reference sequence).

The genes are TRBV13 and TRBJ2-3; 8 nucleotides line up with TRBD2. The junction had 4 bases not matched to a gene; V was cut back by 0 bases and J by 2 bases. There are 16 residues in the CDR3. CDR1 is PRHDT, CDR2 FYEKMQ, per germline (reference sequence). The CDR3 here is CASSLGVAGYTDTQYF. CDR3 DNA: TGTGCCAGCAGCTTAGGGGTAGCGGGGTACACAGATACGCAGTATTTT.

V is TRBV4-1 and J is TRBJ1-4, with a tentative D call TRBD1 (5 bases). Germline lookup yields CDR1 MGHRA and CDR2 YSYEKL. There are 15 residues in the CDR3. Trimming left V 1 base short and J 8 bases short, with 14 bases between. CDR3 loop: CASSQGAGQGEKLFF. CDR3 nucleotide sequence: TGCGCCAGCAGCCAAGGTGCAGGGCAGGGAGAAAAACTGTTTTTT.

The genes are TRBV7-3 and TRBJ1-1, with D uncertain. Looked up from germline, CDR1 is SGHTA and CDR2 is FQGTGA. This CDR3 region has 13 residues. Trimming left V 3 bases short and J 3 bases short, with 8 bases between. CDR3 in DNA: TGTGCCAGCAGCTTTACCACGGACACTGAAGCTTTCTTT. This sequence encodes CASSFTTDTEAFF.

A few counts support this clone. This sequence joins TRBV30 and TRBJ2-1, with D possibly TRBD2 on 6 matching bases. This CDR3 has 15 amino acids. From germline, CDR1 is GTSNPN and CDR2 SVGIG (reference sequence). Trimming removed 3 bases at V and 2 bases at J, with 14 bases between. CDR3 sequence reads: CAWRLGSGPYNEQFF. CDR3 in DNA: TGTGCCTGGAGATTAGGTAGCGGACCCTACAATGAGCAGTTCTTC.

This clone has only a few counts. The genes are TRBV15 and TRBJ1-2, with D tentatively TRBD1 (5 bases). V dropped 5 bases and J dropped 2 bases, with 9 bases sitting between them. Germline lookup yields CDR1 LNHNV and CDR2 YYDKDF (reference sequence). CDR3 length: 13 residues. CDR3 DNA: TGTGCCACCAGCGACAGCACAAACTATGGCTACACCTTC. It encodes CATSDSTNYGYTF.

A note on this clone: One end of the junction is discordant with germline, which a read error may explain. The chain links TRBV19 to TRBJ2-7; D is unresolved. Germline V gene data show CDR1 as LNHDA and CDR2 as SQIVND (reference sequence). The CDR3 consists of 14 residues. CDR3 protein: CASSDMGSSYEQHF. CDR3 DNA: TGTGCCAGTAGCGACATGGGCAGCTCCTACGAGCAGCACTTC. Full variable domain (missing parts from reference TRBV19 and TRBJ2-7): DGGITQSPKYLFRKEGQNVTLSCEQNLNHDAMYWYRQDPGQGLRLIYYSQIVNDFQKGDIAEGYSVSREKKESFPLTVTSAQKNPTAFYLCASSDMGSSYEQHFGPGTRLTVT.

The chain links TRBV7-9 to TRBJ2-5, with a tentative D call TRBD2 (5 bases). Trimming removed 4 bases at V and 2 bases at J, with 11 bases between. The CDR3 covers 14 residues. Germline V lookup: CDR1 SEHNR, CDR2 FQNEAQ (reference sequence). The CDR3 reads CASSSRTEQETQYF. The CDR3 bases are TGTGCCAGCAGCTCACGGACTGAACAAGAGACCCAGTACTTC.

In its sample, this clone was seen a few times. J is TRBJ2-2 and V is TRBV6-1; no clear D. The germline V gene encodes CDR1 MNHNS and CDR2 SASEGT. The CDR3 spans 15 residues. With 3 bases removed from V and 5 bases from J, the gap between germline ends came to 13 bases. The CDR3 is CASSDGAWVTGELFF. The CDR3 region has the DNA TGTGCCAGCAGTGATGGAGCGTGGGTGACCGGGGAGCTGTTTTTT.

V is TRBV2 and J is TRBJ1-5; 8 bases match TRBD1. The length of the CDR3 is 16 residues. The V and J ends lost 4 bases and 6 bases, in that order; junction bases with no gene match: 11. Per germline, CDR1 SNHLY and CDR2 FYNNEI. Here the CDR3 DNA reads TGTGCCAGCAGTGTCTTGGCAGGGGGCGCCGGTCAGCCCCAGCATTTT. Residues: CASSVLAGGAGQPQHF.

The V gene is TRBV28, the J gene TRBJ2-5; D gene ambiguous. The DNA matches TRBJ2-7 better at its end, which makes the J call doubtful. The CDR3 is 11 amino acids. Germline lookup yields CDR1 MDHEN and CDR2 SYDVKM. The CDR3 region is CASSRIYEQYF. CDR3 bases: TGTGCCAGCAGCAGGATTTACGAGCAGTACTTC.